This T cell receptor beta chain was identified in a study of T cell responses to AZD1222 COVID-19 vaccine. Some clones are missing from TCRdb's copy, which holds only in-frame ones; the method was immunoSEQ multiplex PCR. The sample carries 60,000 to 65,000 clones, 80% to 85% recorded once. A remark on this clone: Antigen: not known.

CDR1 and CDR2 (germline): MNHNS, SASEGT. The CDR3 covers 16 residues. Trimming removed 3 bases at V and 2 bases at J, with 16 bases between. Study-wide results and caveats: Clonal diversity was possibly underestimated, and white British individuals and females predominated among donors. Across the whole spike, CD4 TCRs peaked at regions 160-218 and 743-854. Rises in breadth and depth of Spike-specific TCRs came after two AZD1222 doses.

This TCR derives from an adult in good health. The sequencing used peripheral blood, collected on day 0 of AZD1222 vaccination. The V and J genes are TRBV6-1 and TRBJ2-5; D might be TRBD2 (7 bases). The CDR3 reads CASSEARGGLQETQYF. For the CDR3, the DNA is TGTGCCAGCAGTGAGGCTCGCGGGGGCCTACAAGAGACCCAGTACTTC.